Listed below are T cell receptor beta chains from one sample, sequenced in a study of cytomegalovirus exposure and HLA in healthy donors. Data came from immunoSEQ multiplex PCR; TCRdb stores just in-frame clones and leaves some out. Of 150,000 to 200,000 clones in the sample, approximately 80% were seen once. The sequenced sample was PBMCs. The receptor set was obtained from a male donor in good health and CMV-seronegative. The CDR3 runs from the conserved cysteine through the conserved F or W. The D gene is left open where the match is weak. Clone size appears in some rows only: once, few, many, or a class for an expanded clone.

V: TRBV5-5
D: -
length: 14
J: TRBJ2-5
size: few
CDR3: CASSTPTAGETQYF
DNA: TGTGCCAGCAGCACCCCGACAGCAGGGGAGACCCAGTACTTC

V: TRBV7-8
D: -
length: 15
J: TRBJ1-4
size: -
CDR3: CASSFDRGGGEKLFF
DNA: TGTGCCAGCAGCTTCGACCGGGGGGGTGGCGAAAAACTGTTTTTT

V: TRBV7-2
D: -
length: 12
J: TRBJ2-3
size: -
CDR3: CASSFSGDTQYF
DNA: TGTGCCAGCAGCTTTAGCGGAGATACGCAGTATTTT

V: TRBV6-1
D: -
length: 14
J: TRBJ2-3
size: once
CDR3: CASLTGTFTDTQYF
DNA: TGTGCCAGCCTCACGGGAACGTTTACAGATACGCAGTATTTT

V: TRBV9
D: -
length: 14
J: TRBJ2-1
size: -
CDR3: CASSVGGSDNEQFF
DNA: TGTGCCAGCAGCGTAGGTGGCAGCGACAATGAGCAGTTCTTC

V: TRBV7-9
D: TRBD2
length: 17
J: TRBJ2-1
size: -
CDR3: CASSSGVSGGSYNEQFF
DNA: TGTGCCAGCAGCTCGGGGGTTAGCGGGGGCTCCTACAATGAGCAGTTCTTC

V: TRBV9
D: TRBD1
length: 13
J: TRBJ1-1
size: -
CDR3: CASTGTGNTEAFF
DNA: TGTGCCAGCACCGGGACAGGGAACACTGAAGCTTTCTTT

V: TRBV5-1
D: -
length: 13
J: TRBJ1-2
size: -
CDR3: CASSLARDYGYTF
DNA: TGCGCCAGCAGCTTGGCCAGGGACTATGGCTACACCTTC

V: TRBV5-4
D: TRBD2
length: 14
J: TRBJ2-3
size: -
CDR3: CASSPRTSSDTQYF
DNA: TGTGCCAGCAGCCCCAGGACTAGTTCAGATACGCAGTATTTT

V: TRBV30
D: -
length: 12
J: TRBJ1-2
size: few
CDR3: CAWETDNYGYTF
DNA: TGTGCCTGGGAGACAGATAACTATGGCTACACCTTC

V: TRBV19
D: -
length: 15
J: TRBJ2-7
size: -
CDR3: CASSIEQGPGGEQYF
DNA: TGTGCCAGTAGTATAGAGCAGGGCCCCGGGGGCGAGCAGTACTTC

V: TRBV4-3
D: -
length: 14
J: TRBJ2-2
size: -
CDR3: CASSRGPGPGELFF
DNA: TGCGCCAGCAGCCGGGGCCCCGGTCCCGGGGAGCTGTTTTTT

V: TRBV7-9
D: TRBD1
length: 16
J: TRBJ2-2
size: -
CDR3: CASSRRTGINTGELFF
DNA: TGTGCCAGCAGCCGGAGGACAGGGATTAACACCGGGGAGCTGTTTTTT

V: TRBV7-3
D: -
length: 14
J: TRBJ2-1
size: -
CDR3: CASSSRGSYNEQFF
DNA: TGTGCCAGCAGCTCCAGGGGTTCCTACAATGAGCAGTTCTTC

V: TRBV6-4
D: TRBD1
length: 16
J: TRBJ1-4
size: -
CDR3: CASSPQGGLRNEKLFF
DNA: TGTGCCAGCAGTCCACAGGGGGGCTTGAGGAACGAAAAACTGTTTTTT

V: TRBV7-6
D: TRBD2
length: 18
J: TRBJ2-2
size: -
CDR3: CASSLDAAGLANTGELFF
DNA: TGTGCCAGCAGCTTAGACGCAGCGGGACTCGCGAACACCGGGGAGCTGTTTTTT

V: TRBV28
D: -
length: 13
J: TRBJ2-3
size: -
CDR3: CASIAAGTDTQYF
DNA: TGTGCCAGCATTGCGGCAGGCACAGATACGCAGTATTTT

V: TRBV14
D: TRBD1
length: 16
J: TRBJ2-2
size: -
CDR3: CASSQPGTGVAGELFF
DNA: TGTGCCAGCAGCCAACCCGGGACAGGGGTGGCGGGGGAGCTGTTTTTT

V: TRBV7-2
D: -
length: 13
J: TRBJ1-5
size: -
CDR3: CASSRTDGQPQHF
DNA: TGTGCCAGCAGCCGGACAGACGGTCAGCCCCAGCATTTT

V: TRBV9
D: TRBD2
length: 16
J: TRBJ2-7
size: -
CDR3: CASSVGILADSYEQYF
DNA: TGTGCCAGCAGCGTGGGTATACTAGCGGACTCCTACGAGCAGTACTTC

V: TRBV4-3
D: -
length: 16
J: TRBJ1-4
size: -
CDR3: CASSQERGGANEKLFF
DNA: TGCGCCAGCAGCCAAGAAAGAGGGGGAGCGAATGAAAAACTGTTTTTT

V: TRBV29-1
D: -
length: 16
J: TRBJ1-3
size: -
CDR3: CSVGEGLLSNGNTIYF
DNA: TGCAGCGTTGGTGAGGGCCTTTTGTCCAACGGAAACACCATATATTTT

V: TRBV12-5
D: -
length: 13
J: TRBJ1-1
size: -
CDR3: CASGWGGYTEAFF
DNA: TGTGCTAGTGGTTGGGGGGGGTACACTGAAGCTTTCTTT

V: TRBV7-3
D: -
length: 15
J: TRBJ2-3
size: -
CDR3: CASSLGAGGTDTQYF
DNA: TGTGCCAGCAGCTTGGGGGCGGGGGGCACAGATACGCAGTATTTT

V: TRBV7-3
D: TRBD1
length: 18
J: TRBJ2-1
size: -
CDR3: CASSFLPSPGTGGDEQFF
DNA: TGTGCCAGCAGCTTCCTTCCTAGTCCCGGGACAGGGGGCGATGAGCAGTTCTTC

V: TRBV7-2
D: -
length: 15
J: TRBJ1-3
size: few
CDR3: CASILTRDFGNTIYF
DNA: TGTGCCAGCATCCTGACACGGGACTTTGGAAACACCATATATTTT

V: TRBV6-5
D: TRBD1
length: 15
J: TRBJ2-2
size: few
CDR3: CASRPGTGDTGELFF
DNA: TGTGCCAGCAGACCAGGGACAGGGGACACCGGGGAGCTGTTTTTT

V: TRBV6-1
D: -
length: 14
J: TRBJ2-5
size: once
CDR3: CASSEEVGWGAQYF
DNA: TGTGCCAGCAGTGAAGAGGTGGGATGGGGGGCCCAGTACTTC

V: TRBV27
D: TRBD2
length: 16
J: TRBJ2-1
size: -
CDR3: CASGGLAGRKYNEQFF
DNA: TGTGCCAGCGGGGGACTAGCGGGACGAAAGTACAATGAGCAGTTCTTC

V: TRBV15
D: TRBD2
length: 17
J: TRBJ2-1
size: -
CDR3: CATSREPLAGAYNEQFF
DNA: TGTGCCACCAGCAGAGAACCTCTAGCGGGGGCTTACAATGAGCAGTTCTTC

V: TRBV27
D: TRBD2
length: 14
J: TRBJ2-4
size: -
CDR3: CASRGLAGLPFQYF
DNA: TGTGCCAGCCGCGGGCTAGCGGGGCTTCCCTTTCAGTACTTC

V: TRBV19
D: TRBD1
length: 16
J: TRBJ1-2
size: -
CDR3: CASSIDLGTVYYGYTF
DNA: TGTGCCAGTAGTATAGATCTCGGGACAGTATACTATGGCTACACCTTC